A single count supports the clone carrying this T cell receptor beta chain. Germline CDR1 is MNHNY and CDR2 is SVGAGI (reference sequence). V lost 5 bases and J 2 bases, leaving 10 bases between the germline ends. This CDR3 is built from 14 residues. This entry comes from a study of blood T cell repertoires in COVID-19. Overall study context: COVID-19 samples collected from the United States, Italy and Spain covered acute and convalescent phases. T cells, B-cell-depleted T cells, or PBMCs supplied cDNA or gDNA.

The data were produced by immunoSEQ multiplex PCR, yet TCRdb's version contains in-frame clones alone and is incomplete. The sample consists of 200,000 to 250,000 clones, around 85% of them appearing once. Individuals drawn from approximately 26 US areas were roughly 18 to 95 years old. Membership in each cohort depended on participant-reported clinical history. Input material: PBMCs or T cells enriched from blood (not recorded which). V gene TRBV6-6 combines with J gene TRBJ1-5, with D possibly being TRBD1 (5 bases). The origin of this receptor is a woman aged 45-59 years with acute COVID-19. CDR3 residues: CASSRTLGNQPQHF. Here the CDR3 DNA reads TGTGCCAGCAGTAGGACATTGGGCAATCAGCCCCAGCATTTT.